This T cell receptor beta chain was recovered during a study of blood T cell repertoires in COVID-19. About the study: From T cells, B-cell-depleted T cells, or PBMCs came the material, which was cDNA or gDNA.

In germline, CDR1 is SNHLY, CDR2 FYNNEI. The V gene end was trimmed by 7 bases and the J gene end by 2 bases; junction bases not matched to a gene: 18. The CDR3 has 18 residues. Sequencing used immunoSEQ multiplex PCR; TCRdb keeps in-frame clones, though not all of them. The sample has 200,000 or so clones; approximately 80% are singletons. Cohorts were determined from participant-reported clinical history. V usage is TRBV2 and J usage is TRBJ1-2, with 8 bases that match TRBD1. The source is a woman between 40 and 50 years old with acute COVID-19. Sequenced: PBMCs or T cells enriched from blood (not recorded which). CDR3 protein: CASKKTGDFPSSNYGYTF. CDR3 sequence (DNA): TGTGCCAGCAAGAAGACAGGGGATTTTCCGTCCTCAAACTATGGCTACACCTTC. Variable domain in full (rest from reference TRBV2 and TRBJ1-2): EPEVTQTPSHQVTQMGQEVILRCVPISNHLYFYWYRQILGQKVEFLVSFYNNEISEKSEIFDDQFSVERPDGSNFTLKIRSTKLEDSAMYFCASKKTGDFPSSNYGYTFGSGTRLTVV.